This TCR beta chain stems from a study of T cells after posttransplantation cyclophosphamide. The naive gate required viable CD3+CD4+ or CD3+CD8+ cells with CCR7+CD45RA+CD45RO-CD95-CD27+CD28+ phenotype. Peripheral blood was collected from the related graft donor on the marrow donation day. Germline values: CDR1 MGHDK, CDR2 SYGVNS. The CDR3 sequence is 14 residues long. After removal of 7 bases from V and 7 bases from J, the junction contained 7 bases not matched to a gene. Profiled with immunoSEQ multiplex PCR; TCRdb holds only in-frame clones, not every one. The sample holds about 32,000 clones; roughly 90% are singletons and the top ten take 0.1%.

The rearrangement uses TRBV25-1 and TRBJ2-3; TRBD1 aligns across 11 bases. Sequenced input: naive CD4+ T cells sorted from blood. The source of this sequence is a man aged 25 to 45 in good health and a related stem cell transplant donor. CDR3 protein: CASMRTGGENTQYF. The CDR3 DNA reads TGTGCCAGCATGAGGACAGGGGGCGAGAATACGCAGTATTTT.